The 4 T cell receptor beta chains below come from one sample, sequenced in a study of blood T cell repertoires in COVID-19. The table came from immunoSEQ multiplex PCR; TCRdb's copy has only in-frame clones and leaves some out. The sample has roughly 250,000 clones, approximately 80% seen once. Input material: peripheral blood. These receptors came from a woman in her forties or fifties with acute or convalescent COVID-19.

The rearrangement joins TRBV28 to TRBJ1-2; TRBD1 is a possible D gene (5 bases). The germline V and J ends were trimmed by 5 bases and 4 bases, with 14 bases remaining between them. This CDR3 comprises 14 residues. Germline V CDR1 and CDR2: MDHEN, SYDVKM. The CDR3 DNA sequence: TGTGCCAGCAGTCCCACCGGGACTTTCTATGGCTACACCTTC. Encoded protein: CASSPTGTFYGYTF.

The chain recombines TRBV5-4 with TRBJ2-7, with TRBD1 identical over 9 bases. CDR1 is SGHNT and CDR2 is YYREEE in the germline V gene (reference sequence). V gave up 4 bases and J gave up 9 bases; unmatched junction bases: 11. The CDR3 runs to 14 residues. As DNA, the CDR3 is TGTGCCAGCAGCACGGGACAGGGCTTACGAGCGCAGTACTTC. Amino acids: CASSTGQGLRAQYF.

The genes are TRBV30 and TRBJ1-2; TRBD1 might be the D (6 bases). CDR1 and CDR2 from the germline V gene are GTSNPN and SVGIG (reference sequence). Trimming shortened V by 5 bases and J by 2 bases, and 6 bases separated the two germline ends. The CDR3 is made up of 11 amino acids. The CDR3, as DNA: TGTGCCTGGGGACAGAACTATGGCTACACCTTC. Residues: CAWGQNYGYTF.

The chain has TRBV4-2 and TRBJ2-3; a weak D match, TRBD2 (7 bases). The CDR3 is made up of 16 amino acids. CDR1 is LGHNA and CDR2 is YNFKEQ in the germline V gene. V dropped 0 bases and J dropped 3 bases, with 13 bases sitting between them. The CDR3 DNA is TGTGCCAGCAGCCAAGATCCGGGGGGCTGGACAGATACGCAGTATTTT. This codes for CASSQDPGGWTDTQYF.